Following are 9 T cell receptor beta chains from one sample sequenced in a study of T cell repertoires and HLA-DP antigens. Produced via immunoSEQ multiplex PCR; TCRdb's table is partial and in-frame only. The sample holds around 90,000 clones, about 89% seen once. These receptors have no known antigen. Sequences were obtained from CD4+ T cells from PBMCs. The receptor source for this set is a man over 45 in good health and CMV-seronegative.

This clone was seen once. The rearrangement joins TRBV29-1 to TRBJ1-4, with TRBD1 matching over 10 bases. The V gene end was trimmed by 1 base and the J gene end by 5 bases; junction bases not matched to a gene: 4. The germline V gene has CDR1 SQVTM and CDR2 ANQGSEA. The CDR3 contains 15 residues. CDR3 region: CSVEGDRGSNEKLFF. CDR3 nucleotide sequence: TGCAGCGTTGAAGGGGACAGGGGATCAAATGAAAAACTGTTTTTT.

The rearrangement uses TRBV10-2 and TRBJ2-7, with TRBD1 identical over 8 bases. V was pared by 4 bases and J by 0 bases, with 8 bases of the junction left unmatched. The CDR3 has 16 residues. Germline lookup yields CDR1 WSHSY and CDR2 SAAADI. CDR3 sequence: CASSAGQTGVSYEQYF. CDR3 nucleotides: TGCGCCAGCAGTGCAGGTCAGACAGGGGTCTCCTACGAGCAGTACTTC.

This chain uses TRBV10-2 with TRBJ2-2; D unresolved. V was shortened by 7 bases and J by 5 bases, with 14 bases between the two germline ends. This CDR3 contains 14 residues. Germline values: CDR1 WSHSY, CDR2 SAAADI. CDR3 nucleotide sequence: TGCGCCAGCAACCCGGGCCGTAATACCGGGGAGCTGTTTTTT. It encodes CASNPGRNTGELFF.

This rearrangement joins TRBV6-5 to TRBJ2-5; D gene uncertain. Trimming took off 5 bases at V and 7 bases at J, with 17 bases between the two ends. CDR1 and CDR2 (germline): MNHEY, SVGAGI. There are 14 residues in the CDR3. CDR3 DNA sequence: TGTGCCAGCAGTCGCGATCATTCCCTTTTGACCCAGTACTTC. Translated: CASSRDHSLLTQYF.

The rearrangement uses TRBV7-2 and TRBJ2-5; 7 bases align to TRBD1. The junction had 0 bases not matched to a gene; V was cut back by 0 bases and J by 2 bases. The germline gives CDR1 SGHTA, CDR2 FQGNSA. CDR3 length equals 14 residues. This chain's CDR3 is CASSLARGQETQYF. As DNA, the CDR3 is TGTGCCAGCAGCTTAGCCAGGGGGCAAGAGACCCAGTACTTC.

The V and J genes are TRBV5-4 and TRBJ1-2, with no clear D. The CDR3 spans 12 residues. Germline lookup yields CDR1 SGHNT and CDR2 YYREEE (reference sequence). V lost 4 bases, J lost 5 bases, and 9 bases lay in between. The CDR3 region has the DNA TGTGCCAGCAGCCCGAACAAGTATGGCTACACCTTC. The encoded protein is CASSPNKYGYTF.

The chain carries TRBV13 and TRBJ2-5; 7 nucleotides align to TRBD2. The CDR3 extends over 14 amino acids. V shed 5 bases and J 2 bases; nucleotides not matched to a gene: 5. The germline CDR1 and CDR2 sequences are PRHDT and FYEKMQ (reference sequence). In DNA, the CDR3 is TGTGCCAGCAGCCAAGGACTAGAACAAGAGACCCAGTACTTC. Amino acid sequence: CASSQGLEQETQYF.

The CDR3 here is CASSLFNSPLHF. The CDR3 DNA sequence: TGTGCCAGCAGCCTGTTTAATTCACCCCTCCACTTT. The chain is built from TRBV5-4 and TRBJ1-6; D gene uncertain. Trimming left V 4 bases short and J 6 bases short, with 5 bases between. Per germline, CDR1 SGHNT and CDR2 YYREEE (reference sequence). This CDR3 contains 12 residues.

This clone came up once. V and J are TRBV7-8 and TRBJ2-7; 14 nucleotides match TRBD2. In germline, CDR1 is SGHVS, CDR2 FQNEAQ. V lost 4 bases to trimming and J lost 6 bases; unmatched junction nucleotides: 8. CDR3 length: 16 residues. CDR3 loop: CASSSRLAGGPSEQYF. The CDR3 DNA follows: TGTGCCAGCAGCTCCAGACTAGCGGGGGGGCCAAGCGAGCAGTACTTC.